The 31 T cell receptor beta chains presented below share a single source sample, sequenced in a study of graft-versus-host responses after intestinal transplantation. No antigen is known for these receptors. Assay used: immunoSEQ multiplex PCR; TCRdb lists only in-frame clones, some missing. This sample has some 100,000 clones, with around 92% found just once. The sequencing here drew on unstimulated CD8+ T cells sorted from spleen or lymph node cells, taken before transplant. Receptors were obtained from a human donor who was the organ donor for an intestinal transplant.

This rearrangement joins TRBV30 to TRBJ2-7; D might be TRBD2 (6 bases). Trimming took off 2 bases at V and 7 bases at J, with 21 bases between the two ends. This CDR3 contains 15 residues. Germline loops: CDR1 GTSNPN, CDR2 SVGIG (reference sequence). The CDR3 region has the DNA TGTGCCTGGAGTCCCACGGGGGTATCTGGGCAGGAGCAGTACTTC. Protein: CAWSPTGVSGQEQYF.

CDR3 DNA: TGCGCCAGCAGCTTTTTGGGGGGGTTTGAAAAACTGTTTTTT. Encoded protein: CASSFLGGFEKLFF. The rearrangement links TRBV5-1 to TRBJ1-4, with D possibly matching TRBD1 (5 bases). CDR1 SGHRS and CDR2 YFSETQ come from the germline V gene. V was clipped by 2 bases and J by 7 bases, with 12 bases between them. This CDR3 contains 14 residues. Full variable domain (missing parts from reference TRBV5-1 and TRBJ1-4): KAGVTQTPRYLIKTRGQQVTLSCSPISGHRSVSWYQQTPGQGLQFLFEYFSETQRNKGNFPGRFSGRQFSNSRSEMNVSTLELGDSALYLCASSFLGGFEKLFFGSGTQLSVL.

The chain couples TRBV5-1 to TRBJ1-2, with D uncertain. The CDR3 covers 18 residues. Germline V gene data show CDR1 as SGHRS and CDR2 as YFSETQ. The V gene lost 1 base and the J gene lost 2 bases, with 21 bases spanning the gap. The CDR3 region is CASSLFPDQTRGNYGYTF. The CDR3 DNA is TGCGCCAGCAGCTTGTTTCCCGACCAAACACGAGGGAACTATGGCTACACCTTC. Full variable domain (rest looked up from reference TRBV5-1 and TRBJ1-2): KAGVTQTPRYLIKTRGQQVTLSCSPISGHRSVSWYQQTPGQGLQFLFEYFSETQRNKGNFPGRFSGRQFSNSRSEMNVSTLELGDSALYLCASSLFPDQTRGNYGYTFGSGTRLTVV.

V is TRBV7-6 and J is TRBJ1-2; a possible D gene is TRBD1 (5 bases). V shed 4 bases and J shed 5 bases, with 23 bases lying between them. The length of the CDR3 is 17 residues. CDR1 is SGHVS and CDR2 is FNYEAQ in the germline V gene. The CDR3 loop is CASSSTPGPDIRYGYTF. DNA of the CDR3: TGTGCCAGCAGCTCTACTCCAGGGCCCGATATAAGATATGGCTACACCTTC.

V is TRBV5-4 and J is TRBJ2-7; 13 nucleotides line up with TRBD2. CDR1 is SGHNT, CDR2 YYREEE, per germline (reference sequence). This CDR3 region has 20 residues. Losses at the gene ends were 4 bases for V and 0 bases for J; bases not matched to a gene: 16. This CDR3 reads CASSLTRGLAGFSLSYEQYF. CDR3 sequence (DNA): TGTGCCAGCAGCCTAACGCGGGGACTAGCGGGGTTCTCGCTCTCCTACGAGCAGTACTTC.

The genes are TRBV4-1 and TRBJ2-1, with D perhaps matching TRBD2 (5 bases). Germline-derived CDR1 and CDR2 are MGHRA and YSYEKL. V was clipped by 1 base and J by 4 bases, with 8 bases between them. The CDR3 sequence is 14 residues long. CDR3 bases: TGCGCCAGCAGCCAAGTCCTAGCTTACAATGAGCAGTTCTTC. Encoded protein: CASSQVLAYNEQFF.

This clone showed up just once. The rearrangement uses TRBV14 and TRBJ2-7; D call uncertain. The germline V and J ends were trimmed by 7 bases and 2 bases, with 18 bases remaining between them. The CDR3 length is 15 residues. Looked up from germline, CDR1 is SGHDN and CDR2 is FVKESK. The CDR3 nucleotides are TGTGCCAGCAACGGGTACTTTCTTATCCCCTACGAGCAGTACTTC. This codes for CASNGYFLIPYEQYF.

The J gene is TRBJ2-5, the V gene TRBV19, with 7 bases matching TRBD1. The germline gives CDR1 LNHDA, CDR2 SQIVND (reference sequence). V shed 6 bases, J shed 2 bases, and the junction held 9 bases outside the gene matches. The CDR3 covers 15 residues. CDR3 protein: CASSSRDSSQETQYF. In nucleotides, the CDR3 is TGTGCCAGTAGCTCCCGGGACAGCTCACAAGAGACCCAGTACTTC.

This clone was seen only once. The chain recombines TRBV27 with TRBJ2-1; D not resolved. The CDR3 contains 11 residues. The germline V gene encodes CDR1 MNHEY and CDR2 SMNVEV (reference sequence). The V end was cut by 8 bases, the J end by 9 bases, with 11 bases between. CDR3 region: CASGWYGEQFF. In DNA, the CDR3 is TGTGCCAGCGGTTGGTACGGTGAGCAGTTCTTC.

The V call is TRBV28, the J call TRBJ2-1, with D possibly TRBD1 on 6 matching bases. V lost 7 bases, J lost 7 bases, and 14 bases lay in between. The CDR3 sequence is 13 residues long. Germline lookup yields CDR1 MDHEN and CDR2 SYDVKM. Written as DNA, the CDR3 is TGTGCCAGCACTTTCAGGGGATGGAATGAGCAGTTCTTC. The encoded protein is CASTFRGWNEQFF.

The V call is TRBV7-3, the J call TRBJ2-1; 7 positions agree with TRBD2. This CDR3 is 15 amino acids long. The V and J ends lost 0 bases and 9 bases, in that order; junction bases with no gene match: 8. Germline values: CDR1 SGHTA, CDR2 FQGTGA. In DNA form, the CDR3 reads TGTGCCAGCAGCTTAACTGCTAGCGGCCAGGCTGAGCAGTTCTTC. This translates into CASSLTASGQAEQFF.

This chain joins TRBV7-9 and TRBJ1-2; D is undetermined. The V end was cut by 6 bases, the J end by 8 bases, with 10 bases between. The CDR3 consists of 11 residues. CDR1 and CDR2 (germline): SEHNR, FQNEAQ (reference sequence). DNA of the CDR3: TGTGCCAGCAGGAGTAGCGGGGGCTACACCTTC. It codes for CASRSSGGYTF.

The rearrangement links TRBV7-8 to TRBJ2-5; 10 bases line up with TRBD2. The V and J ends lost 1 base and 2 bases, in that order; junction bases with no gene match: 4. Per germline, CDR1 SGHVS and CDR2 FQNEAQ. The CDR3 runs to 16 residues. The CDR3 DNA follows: TGTGCCAGCAGCTTAGTAGCGGGGGGAAAACAAGAGACCCAGTACTTC. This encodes CASSLVAGGKQETQYF.

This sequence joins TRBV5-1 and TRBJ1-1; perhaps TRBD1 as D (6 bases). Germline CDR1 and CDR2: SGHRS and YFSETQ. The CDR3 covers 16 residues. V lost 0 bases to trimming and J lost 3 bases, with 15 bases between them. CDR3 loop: CASSLAHVRGDTEAFF. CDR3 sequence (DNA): TGCGCCAGCAGCTTGGCCCACGTCAGGGGCGACACTGAAGCTTTCTTT.

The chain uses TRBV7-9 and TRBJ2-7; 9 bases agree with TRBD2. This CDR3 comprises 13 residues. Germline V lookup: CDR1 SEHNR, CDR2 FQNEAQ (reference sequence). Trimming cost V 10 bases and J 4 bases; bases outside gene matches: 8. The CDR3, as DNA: TGTGCCATCGTGACTAGCGGAAGATACGAGCAGTACTTC. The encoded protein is CAIVTSGRYEQYF.

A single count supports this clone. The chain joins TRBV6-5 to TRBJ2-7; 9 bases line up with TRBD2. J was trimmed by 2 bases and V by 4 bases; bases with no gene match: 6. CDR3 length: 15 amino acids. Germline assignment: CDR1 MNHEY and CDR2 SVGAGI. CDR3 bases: TGTGCCAGCAGTTCTGAGTTAGCGGGGGCCTACGAGCAGTACTTC. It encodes CASSSELAGAYEQYF.

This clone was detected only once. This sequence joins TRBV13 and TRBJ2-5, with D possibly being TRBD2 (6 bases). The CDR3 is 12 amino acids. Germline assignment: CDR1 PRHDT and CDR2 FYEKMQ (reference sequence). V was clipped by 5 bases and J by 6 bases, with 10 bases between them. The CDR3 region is CASSRGIKTQYF. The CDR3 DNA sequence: TGTGCCAGCAGCCGGGGGATAAAGACCCAGTACTTC.

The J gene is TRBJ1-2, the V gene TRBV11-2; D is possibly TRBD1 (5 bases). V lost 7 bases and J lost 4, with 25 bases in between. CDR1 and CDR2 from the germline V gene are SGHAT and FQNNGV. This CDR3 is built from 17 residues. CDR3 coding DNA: TGTGCCAGCACCTCAATTACAGGACCATTGCCTTTCTATGGCTACACCTTC. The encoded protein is CASTSITGPLPFYGYTF.

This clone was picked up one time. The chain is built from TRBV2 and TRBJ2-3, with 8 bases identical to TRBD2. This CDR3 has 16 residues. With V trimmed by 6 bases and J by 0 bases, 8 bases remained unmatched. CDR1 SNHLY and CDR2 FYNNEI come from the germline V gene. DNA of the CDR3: TGTGCCAGCAGCGGACTAGCAGAAACAAGCACAGATACGCAGTATTTT. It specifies CASSGLAETSTDTQYF. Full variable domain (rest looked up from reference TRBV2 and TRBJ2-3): EPEVTQTPSHQVTQMGQEVILRCVPISNHLYFYWYRQILGQKVEFLVSFYNNEISEKSEIFDDQFSVERPDGSNFTLKIRSTKLEDSAMYFCASSGLAETSTDTQYFGPGTRLTVL.

The CDR3 sequence is CASSLYTGADTQYF. CDR3 bases: TGTGCCAGCAGTTTATATACGGGGGCAGATACGCAGTATTTT. This chain connects TRBV27 to TRBJ2-3; D is perhaps TRBD2 (6 bases). V was cut by 1 base and J by 4 bases, with 9 bases left in between. The CDR3 has 14 amino acids. The V gene's germline CDR1 is MNHEY and CDR2 SMNVEV (reference sequence).

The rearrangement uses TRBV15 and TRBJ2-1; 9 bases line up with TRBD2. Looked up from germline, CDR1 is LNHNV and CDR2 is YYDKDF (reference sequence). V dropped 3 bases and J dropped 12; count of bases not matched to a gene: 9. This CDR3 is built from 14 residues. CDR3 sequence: CATSSARLAGMQFF. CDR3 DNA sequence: TGTGCCACCAGCAGCGCCCGGCTAGCGGGGATGCAGTTCTTC. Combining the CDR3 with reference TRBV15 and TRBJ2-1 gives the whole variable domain DAMVIQNPRYQVTQFGKPVTLSCSQTLNHNVMYWYQQKSSQAPKLLFHYYDKDFNNEADTPDNFQSRRPNTSFCFLDIRSPGLGDTAMYLCATSSARLAGMQFFGPGTRLTVL.

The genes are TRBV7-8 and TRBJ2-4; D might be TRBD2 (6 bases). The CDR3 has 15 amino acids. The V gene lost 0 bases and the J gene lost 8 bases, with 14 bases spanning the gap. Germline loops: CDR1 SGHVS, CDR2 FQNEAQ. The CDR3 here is CASSLAYGDLDIQYF. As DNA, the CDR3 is TGTGCCAGCAGCTTAGCTTACGGGGACTTGGACATTCAGTACTTC. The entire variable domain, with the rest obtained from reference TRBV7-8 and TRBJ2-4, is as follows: GAGVSQSPRYKVAKRGQDVALRCDPISGHVSLFWYQQALGQGPEFLTYFQNEAQLDKSGLPSDRFFAERPEGSVSTLKIQRTQQEDSAVYLCASSLAYGDLDIQYFGAGTRLSVL.

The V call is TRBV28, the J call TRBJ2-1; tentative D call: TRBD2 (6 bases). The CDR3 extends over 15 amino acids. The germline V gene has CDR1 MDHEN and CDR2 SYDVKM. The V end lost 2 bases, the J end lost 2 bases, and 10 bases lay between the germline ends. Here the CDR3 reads CASSLRLAAYNEQFF. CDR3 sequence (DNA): TGTGCCAGCAGTTTACGGTTAGCGGCCTACAATGAGCAGTTCTTC.

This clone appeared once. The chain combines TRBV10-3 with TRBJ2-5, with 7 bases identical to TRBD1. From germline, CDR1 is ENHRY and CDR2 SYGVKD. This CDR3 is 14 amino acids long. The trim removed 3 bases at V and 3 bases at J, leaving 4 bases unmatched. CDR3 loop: CAISEGGSEETQYF. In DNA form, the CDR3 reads TGTGCCATCAGTGAAGGGGGCTCTGAAGAGACCCAGTACTTC.

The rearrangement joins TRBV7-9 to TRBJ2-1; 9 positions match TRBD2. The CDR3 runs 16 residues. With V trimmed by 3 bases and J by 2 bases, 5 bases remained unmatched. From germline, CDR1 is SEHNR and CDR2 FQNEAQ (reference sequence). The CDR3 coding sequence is TGTGCCAGCAGCTTTAGCGGGAGTATCCCCTACAATGAGCAGTTCTTC. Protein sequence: CASSFSGSIPYNEQFF.

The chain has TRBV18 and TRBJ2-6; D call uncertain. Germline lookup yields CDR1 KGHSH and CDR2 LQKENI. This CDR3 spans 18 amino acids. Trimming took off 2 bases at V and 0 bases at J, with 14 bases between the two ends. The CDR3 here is CASSPGQINLSGANVLTF. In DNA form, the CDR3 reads TGTGCCAGCTCACCAGGGCAGATTAATCTCTCTGGGGCCAACGTCCTGACTTTC.

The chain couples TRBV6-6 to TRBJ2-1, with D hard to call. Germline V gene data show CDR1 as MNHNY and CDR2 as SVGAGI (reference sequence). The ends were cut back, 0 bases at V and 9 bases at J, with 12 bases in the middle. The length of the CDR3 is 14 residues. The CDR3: CASSYSNSPGEQFF. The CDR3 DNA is TGTGCCAGCAGTTACTCGAACTCCCCGGGTGAGCAGTTCTTC.

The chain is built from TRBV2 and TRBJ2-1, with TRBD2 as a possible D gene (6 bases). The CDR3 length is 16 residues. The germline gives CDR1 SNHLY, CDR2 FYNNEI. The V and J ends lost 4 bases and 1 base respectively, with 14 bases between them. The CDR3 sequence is CASSVDKRVSYNEQFF. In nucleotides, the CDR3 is TGTGCCAGCAGTGTAGATAAGCGGGTTTCCTACAATGAGCAGTTCTTC.

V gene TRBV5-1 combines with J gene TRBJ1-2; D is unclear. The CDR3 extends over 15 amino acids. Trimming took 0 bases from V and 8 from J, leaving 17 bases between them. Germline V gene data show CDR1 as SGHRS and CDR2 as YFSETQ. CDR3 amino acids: CASSLEISSAGGYTF. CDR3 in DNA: TGCGCCAGCAGCTTGGAAATTTCCTCCGCGGGGGGCTACACCTTC.

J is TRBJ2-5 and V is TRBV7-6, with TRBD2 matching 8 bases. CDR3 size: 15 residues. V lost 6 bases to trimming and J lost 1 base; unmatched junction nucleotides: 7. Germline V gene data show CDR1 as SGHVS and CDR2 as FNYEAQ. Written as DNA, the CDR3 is TGTGCCAGCAGGCCCGGGACTAGGGGCCAAGAGACCCAGTACTTC. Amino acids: CASRPGTRGQETQYF.

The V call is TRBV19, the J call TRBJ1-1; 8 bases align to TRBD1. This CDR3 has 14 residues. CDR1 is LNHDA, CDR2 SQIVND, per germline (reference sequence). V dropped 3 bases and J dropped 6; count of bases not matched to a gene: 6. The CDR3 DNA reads TGTGCCAGTAGTATCGGGACAGGTGATCCTGAAGCTTTCTTT. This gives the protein CASSIGTGDPEAFF.